A single sample is the source of the 25 T cell receptor beta chains below, sequenced in a study of T-cell memory formation after mild COVID-19. MiXCR, run by TCRdb on the 5' RACE reads, gives a single entry per CDR3 protein. Among 120,000 or so distinct CDR3 sequences listed, 15% to 20% were seen once. The specimen sequenced was PBMCs or a T cell subset sorted from them (not recorded which). The source is an adult woman who had mild COVID-19 (a few samples of this study predate the infection). Cell type and time point are not known.

The chain combines TRBV2 with TRBJ1-1, with D uncertain. CDR1 SNHLY and CDR2 FYNNEI come from the germline V gene. CDR3 length: 14 amino acids. Trimming left V 0 bases short and J 4 bases short, with 9 bases between. DNA for the CDR3: TGTGCCAGCAGTGAAGCGTACAAGGGCACTGAAGCTTTCTTT. This gives the protein CASSEAYKGTEAFF.

This rearrangement joins TRBV20-1 to TRBJ1-1; 11 bases are shared with TRBD1. Per germline, CDR1 DFQATT and CDR2 SNEGSKA (reference sequence). CDR3 length: 15 amino acids. J gave up 4 bases and V 0 bases, and 4 bases lay outside the gene matches. The CDR3 DNA reads TGCAGTGCTAGAGATCTCGGGACAGGGGGCACTGAAGCTTTCTTT. Protein product: CSARDLGTGGTEAFF.

The rearrangement uses TRBV5-1 and TRBJ1-1, with D maybe TRBD1 (6 bases). The V gene's germline CDR1 is SGHRS and CDR2 YFSETQ. The CDR3 contains 15 residues. V was shortened by 3 bases and J by 1 base, with 13 bases between the two germline ends. For the CDR3, the DNA is TGCGCCAGCAGCTCTGAGACAGGCGGGAACACTGAAGCTTTCTTT. Encoded protein: CASSSETGGNTEAFF.

This clonotype has just a few counts. This chain joins TRBV3-1 and TRBJ2-4, with 8 bases that match TRBD1. The CDR3 is 13 amino acids. Germline trimming cut 5 bases from V and 9 bases from J; bases unmatched to any gene: 6. CDR1 is LGHDT, CDR2 YNNKEL, per germline (reference sequence). Here the CDR3 reads CASSWTGSVIQYF. CDR3 DNA: TGTGCCAGCAGCTGGACAGGGTCGGTCATTCAGTACTTC.

V and J are TRBV12-3 or TRBV12-4 and TRBJ2-6; maybe TRBD1 (6 bases). Between the trimmed V and J ends, which lost 4 bases and 4 bases, there was a span of 11 bases. There are 15 residues in the CDR3. This chain's CDR3 is CASSSRGAGANVLTF. In nucleotides, the CDR3 is TGTGCCAGCAGTTCCAGGGGTGCGGGGGCCAACGTCCTGACTTTC.

This clonotype was seen a handful of times. V and J are TRBV24-1 and TRBJ2-1, with unresolved D. Germline CDR1 is KGHDR and CDR2 is SFDVKD. V was clipped by 0 bases and J by 1 base, with 6 bases between them. The CDR3 consists of 15 residues. The CDR3 protein is CATSDLDSSYNEQFF. The CDR3 DNA reads TGTGCCACCAGTGATTTGGACTCTTCCTACAATGAGCAGTTCTTC.

The J gene is TRBJ1-2, the V gene TRBV5-1; TRBD1 might be the D (6 bases). The CDR3 covers 15 residues. Trimming pared 0 bases from V and 6 bases from J, leaving 15 bases between. From germline, CDR1 is SGHRS and CDR2 YFSETQ. The CDR3 sequence is CASSLAGRGRDGYTF. DNA for the CDR3: TGCGCCAGCAGCTTGGCAGGCAGGGGACGGGATGGCTACACCTTC.

The chain combines TRBV12-3 or TRBV12-4 with TRBJ1-1; 7 nucleotides agree with TRBD1. This CDR3 is 11 amino acids long. J was trimmed by 8 bases and V by 3 bases; bases with no gene match: 0. The CDR3 loop reads CASSLTGEAFF. The CDR3 nucleotides are TGTGCCAGCAGTTTGACAGGGGAAGCTTTCTTT.

This clonotype was counted at least ten times. V usage is TRBV7-9 and J usage is TRBJ1-1; D is perhaps TRBD1 (6 bases). V lost 10 bases to trimming and J lost 1 base, with 10 bases between them. Germline loops: CDR1 SEHNR, CDR2 FQNEAQ (reference sequence). This CDR3 contains 12 residues. CDR3 coding DNA: TGTGCCACACAGGGTCAGAACACTGAAGCTTTCTTT. Protein sequence: CATQGQNTEAFF.

The V and J genes are TRBV7-1 and TRBJ2-1, with 13 bases identical to TRBD2. TRBV7-1 is an ORF for which the function is uncertain. V lost 3 bases and J lost 9; bases outside the gene matches: 17. The CDR3 covers 19 residues. This CDR3 reads CASSSPLAGGSHRSPEQFF. The CDR3 DNA is TGTGCCAGCAGCTCCCCACTAGCGGGGGGGTCCCATAGGTCGCCTGAGCAGTTCTTC.

The genes are TRBV5-1 and TRBJ2-5, with 10 bases aligning to TRBD1. With 4 bases clipped from V and 2 bases from J, the junction kept 8 bases outside the gene matches. The germline V gene encodes CDR1 SGHRS and CDR2 YFSETQ. The CDR3 runs 16 residues. The CDR3 DNA follows: TGCGCCAGCAGCCAGACCGGGACAGGGGCGCAAGAGACCCAGTACTTC. Encoded protein: CASSQTGTGAQETQYF.

This clonotype came up a few times. The chain is built from TRBV18 and TRBJ2-7; 9 bases are a match to TRBD2. V lost 3 bases and J lost 2; bases outside the gene matches: 5. The germline CDR1 and CDR2 sequences are KGHSH and LQKENI. The CDR3 has 15 residues. CDR3 nucleotides: TGTGCCAGCTCACCGGCGGGAGGGGGCCCCTACGAGCAGTACTTC. Amino acids: CASSPAGGGPYEQYF.

This clonotype has just a few counts. The chain links TRBV11-3 to TRBJ2-3; D may match TRBD1 or TRBD2 (5 bases each). Germline V lookup: CDR1 SGHNT, CDR2 YENEEA. This CDR3 region has 16 residues. The V and J ends lost 4 bases and 0 bases respectively, with 14 bases between them. For the CDR3, the DNA is TGTGCCAGCAGCTCCGGGGCCGTAGGGAGCACAGATACGCAGTATTTT. Protein: CASSSGAVGSTDTQYF. Using reference TRBV11-3 and TRBJ2-3 for the parts outside the CDR3, the full variable domain is EAGVVQSPRYKIIEKKQPVAFWCNPISGHNTLYWYLQNLGQGPELLIRYENEEAVDDSQLPKDRFSAERLKGVDSTLKIQPAELGDSAVYLCASSSGAVGSTDTQYFGPGTRLTVL.

The chain combines TRBV5-6 with TRBJ2-2; D gene unclear. Deletions cut 4 bases from V and 3 bases from J, with 16 bases between. Germline V gene sequence: CDR1 SGHDT, CDR2 YYEEEE. The CDR3 consists of 16 residues. The CDR3 sequence: CASSRVGWADTGELFF. For the CDR3, the DNA is TGTGCCAGCAGCCGTGTGGGGTGGGCGGACACCGGGGAGCTGTTTTTT.

This clonotype was counted many times. The V and J genes are TRBV29-1 and TRBJ2-3; D gene uncertain. Germline lookup yields CDR1 SQVTM and CDR2 ANQGSEA. This CDR3 has 11 amino acids. Here the CDR3 reads CNAGNTDTQYF. In DNA, the CDR3 is TGCAACGCTGGGAACACAGATACGCAGTATTTT.

V usage is TRBV29-1 and J usage is TRBJ1-1, with 9 bases identical to TRBD1. The germline V gene encodes CDR1 SQVTM and CDR2 ANQGSEA. CDR3 size: 15 residues. Trimming at V came to 1 base and at J to 5 bases, leaving 8 bases not matched to a gene. For the CDR3, the DNA is TGCAGCGTTGAAGGACCACAGGGGGCTGGGACTGAAGCTTTCTTT. Its translation: CSVEGPQGAGTEAFF.

V gene TRBV30 combines with J gene TRBJ1-5; 7 bases match TRBD1. Unmatched junction bases numbered 11, after V lost 2 bases and J lost 7 bases. Germline CDR1 GTSNPN, CDR2 SVGIG (reference sequence). This CDR3 has 15 amino acids. The CDR3 DNA reads TGTGCCTGGAGTCCCGGGACAGCCGTGGGACAGCCCCAGCATTTT. It encodes CAWSPGTAVGQPQHF.

The V gene is TRBV24-1, the J gene TRBJ2-3, with D possibly called TRBD1 or TRBD2 (5 bases each). This CDR3 comprises 16 residues. Trimming took 4 bases from V and 5 from J, leaving 18 bases between them. Germline CDR1 reads KGHDR; CDR2 reads SFDVKD. The CDR3 bases are TGTGCCACCAGTGAAATGGGGACGGATTTCGTAGATACGCAGTATTTT. This gives the protein CATSEMGTDFVDTQYF.

In its sample, this clonotype was seen a few times. One end of the junction varies from germline; a read error may be responsible. V gene TRBV6-5 combines with J gene TRBJ2-2; 10 bases fit TRBD2. The germline CDR1 and CDR2 sequences are MNHEY and SVGAGI. The CDR3 runs 15 residues. The CDR3 DNA sequence: TGTGACAGCAGTTACCAGCGGGGGGGCCCCGGGGAGCTGTTTTTT. Its protein product is CDSSYQRGGPGELFF.

The J gene is TRBJ1-1, the V gene TRBV5-1; D is possibly TRBD1 (6 bases). Germline CDR1 reads SGHRS; CDR2 reads YFSETQ. The CDR3 has 15 amino acids. V was pared by 0 bases and J by 4 bases, with 13 bases between. CDR3: CASSLEVGGGTEAFF. CDR3 coding DNA: TGCGCCAGCAGCTTGGAAGTGGGGGGCGGCACTGAAGCTTTCTTT.

There are a few counts of this clonotype. The rearrangement uses TRBV7-9 and TRBJ2-5; TRBD2 aligns across 9 bases. CDR3 length: 16 amino acids. Germline CDR1 reads SEHNR; CDR2 reads FQNEAQ (reference sequence). V lost 5 bases and J lost 6; bases outside the gene matches: 13. The CDR3 DNA sequence: TGTGCCAGCAGCCCGAGCCAGGGACTAGCTATAAAGACCCAGTACTTC. It specifies CASSPSQGLAIKTQYF.

This clonotype is a singleton in its sample. One junction end does not reproduce the germline sequence, and a read error may be involved. The chain carries TRBV24-1 and TRBJ2-7, with 10 nucleotides matching TRBD1. Germline CDR1 and CDR2: KGHDR and SFDVKD. The length of the CDR3 is 15 residues. The CDR3 bases are TGTGCCACCAGTGACCCGGACAGGGGGAATTACGGGCAGTACTTC. It translates to CATSDPDRGNYGQYF.

This chain uses TRBV7-9 with TRBJ2-1; weak D call: TRBD2 (5 bases). Trimming took off 1 base at V and 3 bases at J, with 10 bases between the two ends. Germline CDR1 and CDR2: SEHNR and FQNEAQ (reference sequence). The CDR3 runs to 15 residues. The CDR3 DNA follows: TGTGCCAGCAGCTTAGGTAGTAGCGACTACAATGAGCAGTTCTTC. Translating it yields CASSLGSSDYNEQFF.

The V and J genes are TRBV12-3 or TRBV12-4 and TRBJ2-1, with no clear D. Trimming pared 3 bases from V and 10 bases from J, leaving 13 bases between. This CDR3 region has 13 residues. The CDR3 DNA follows: TGTGCCAGCAGTTTTCTCTCTAGAGGAGAGCAGTTCTTC. Encoded protein: CASSFLSRGEQFF.

This clonotype has more than one count but fewer than ten. The chain recombines TRBV5-5 with TRBJ2-5; D may be TRBD2 (6 bases). Looked up from germline, CDR1 is SGHKS and CDR2 is YYEKEE (reference sequence). Between the trimmed V and J ends, which lost 6 bases and 0 bases, there was a span of 15 bases. The CDR3 length is 15 residues. CDR3 bases: TGTGCCAGCACCCTCCGGCTAGCGAACCAAGAGACCCAGTACTTC. The encoded protein is CASTLRLANQETQYF.